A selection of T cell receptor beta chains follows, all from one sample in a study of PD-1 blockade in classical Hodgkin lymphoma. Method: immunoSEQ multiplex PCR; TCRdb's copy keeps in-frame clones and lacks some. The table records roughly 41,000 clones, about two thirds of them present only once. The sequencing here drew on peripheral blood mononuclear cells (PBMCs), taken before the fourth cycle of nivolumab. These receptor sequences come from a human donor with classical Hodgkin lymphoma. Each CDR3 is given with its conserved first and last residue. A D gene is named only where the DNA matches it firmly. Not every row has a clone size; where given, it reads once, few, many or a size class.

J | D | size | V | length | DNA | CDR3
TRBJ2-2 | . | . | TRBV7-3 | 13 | TGTGCCAGCAGCTTAGAAGACACCGGGGAGCTGTTTTTT | CASSLEDTGELFF
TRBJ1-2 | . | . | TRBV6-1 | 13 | TGTGCCAGCAGTGACTATAGGGGGTTTGGCTACACCTTC | CASSDYRGFGYTF
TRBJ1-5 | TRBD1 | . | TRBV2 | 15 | TGTGCCAGCAGGATCTCAGGGGGCGGGAGTCAGCCCCAGCATTTT | CASRISGGGSQPQHF
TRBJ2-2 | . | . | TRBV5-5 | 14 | TGTGCCAGCAGCTTACACCCCGCGGACGGGGAGCTGTTTTTT | CASSLHPADGELFF
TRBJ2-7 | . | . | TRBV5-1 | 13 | TGCGCCAGCAGCTTTGGGACATACTACGAGCAGTACTTC | CASSFGTYYEQYF
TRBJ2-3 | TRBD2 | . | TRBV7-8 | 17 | TGTGCCAGCAGCTTATTATTAGCGGGGGGGCATGGAGATACGCAGTATTTT | CASSLLLAGGHGDTQYF
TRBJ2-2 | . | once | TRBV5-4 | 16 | TGTGCCAGCAGCTTGACAGTTGGTGTAGCCACCGGGGAGCTGTTTTTT | CASSLTVGVATGELFF
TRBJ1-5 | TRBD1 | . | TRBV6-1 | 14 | TGTGCCAGCAGTGAAGCAGGGGGCGATCAGCCCCAGCATTTT | CASSEAGGDQPQHF
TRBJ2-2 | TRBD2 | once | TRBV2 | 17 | TGTGCCAGCAGTGCCATGGAGCGGGGGCCGGGCACCGGGGAGCTGTTTTTT | CASSAMERGPGTGELFF
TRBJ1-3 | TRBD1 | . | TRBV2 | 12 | TGTGCCGGCGACAGGGAAGAAGACACCATATATTTT | CAGDREEDTIYF
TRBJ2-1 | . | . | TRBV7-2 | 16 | TGTGCCAGCATCTTCTACCGGGACAATGTGTACAATGAGCAGTTCTTC | CASIFYRDNVYNEQFF
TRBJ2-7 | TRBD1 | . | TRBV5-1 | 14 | TGCGCCAGCGGACCTTCAGGGGGCAGGTACGAGCAGTACTTC | CASGPSGGRYEQYF
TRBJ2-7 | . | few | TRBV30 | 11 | TGTGCCTGGAGCCAGGGGTCCGAGCAGTACTTC | CAWSQGSEQYF
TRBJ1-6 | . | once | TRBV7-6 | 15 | TGTGCCAGCAGCTTGTTGACAGACGCCCATTCACCCCTCCACTTT | CASSLLTDAHSPLHF
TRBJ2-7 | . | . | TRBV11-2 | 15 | TGTGCCAGCAGCTTAGATTGGCGTTTCTCCTACGAGCAGTACTTC | CASSLDWRFSYEQYF
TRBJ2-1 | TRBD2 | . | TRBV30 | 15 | TGTGCCTGGAGTGTATCGGGGGGGTCCTACAATGAGCAGTTCTTC | CAWSVSGGSYNEQFF
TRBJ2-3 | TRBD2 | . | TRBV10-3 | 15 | TGTGCCATCAGTGGACTAGCGGGGGAGACAGATACGCAGTATTTT | CAISGLAGETDTQYF
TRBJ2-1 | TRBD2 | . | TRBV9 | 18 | TGTGCCAGCAGCGTAGGTTTGGGAACTAGCGGGGGGGACGGTGAGCAGTTCTTC | CASSVGLGTSGGDGEQFF
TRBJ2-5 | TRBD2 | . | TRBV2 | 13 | TGTGCCAGCCTAATCTGGGGGGGAGAGACCCAGTACTTC | CASLIWGGETQYF
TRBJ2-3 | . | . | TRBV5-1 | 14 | TGCGCCAGCAGCTCCCTTTCAGCGACAGATACGCAGTATTTT | CASSSLSATDTQYF
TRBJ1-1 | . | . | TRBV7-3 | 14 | TGTGCCAGCAGTCTGGGGCCGGAGAACACTGAAGCTTTCTTT | CASSLGPENTEAFF
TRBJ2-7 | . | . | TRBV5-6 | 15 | TGTGCCAGCAGCTCCACCCACAGGGCAGGTCACGAGCAGTACTTC | CASSSTHRAGHEQYF
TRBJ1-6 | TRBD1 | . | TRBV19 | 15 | TGTGCCAGTAGTATAGAAGGGACAGGAGGATCACCCCTCCACTTT | CASSIEGTGGSPLHF
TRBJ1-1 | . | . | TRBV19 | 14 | TGTGCCAGTAGTATCGGGGGTGGGGACACTGAAGCTTTCTTT | CASSIGGGDTEAFF
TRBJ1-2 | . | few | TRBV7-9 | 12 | TGTGCCAGCAGCTTTGGGGGTGACGGCTACACCTTC | CASSFGGDGYTF
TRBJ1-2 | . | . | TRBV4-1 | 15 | TGCGCCAGCAGCCAAGATCTGGCCCGCGGGCCGTTCTACACCTTC | CASSQDLARGPFYTF
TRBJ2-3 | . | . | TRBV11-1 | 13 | TGTGCCAGCAGCTTTTTGATCACAGATACGCAGTATTTT | CASSFLITDTQYF
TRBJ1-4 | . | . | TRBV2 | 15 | TGTGCCAGCAGGTCCCGGGGGGCAATTGGAGAAAAACTGTTTTTT | CASRSRGAIGEKLFF
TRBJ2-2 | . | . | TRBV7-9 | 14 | TGTGCCAGCAGCTTAGTAAGCCTCACCGGGGAGCTGTTTTTT | CASSLVSLTGELFF
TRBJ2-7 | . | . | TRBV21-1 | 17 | TGTGCCAGCAGCGAGGGTCCTGGGACGATCGGTTCCTACGAGCAGTACTTC | CASSEGPGTIGSYEQYF
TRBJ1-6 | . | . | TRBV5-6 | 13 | TGTGCCAGCGAAGAGTGGGGGGATTCACCCCTCCACTTT | CASEEWGDSPLHF
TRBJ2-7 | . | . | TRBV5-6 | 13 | TGTGCCAGCAGCTTGGTCGTAGGCTACGAGCAGTACTTC | CASSLVVGYEQYF
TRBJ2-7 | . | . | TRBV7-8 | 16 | TGTGCCAGCAGCTCCCGATCCCAGGGGTTTGTGTACGAGCAGTACTTC | CASSSRSQGFVYEQYF
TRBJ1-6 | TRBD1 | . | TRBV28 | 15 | TGTGCCAGCGGAAGACAGGGGAACTATAATTCACCCCTCCACTTT | CASGRQGNYNSPLHF
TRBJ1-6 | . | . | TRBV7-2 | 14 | TGTGCCAGCAGCTATATACAGGGAAGTTCACCCCTCCACTTT | CASSYIQGSSPLHF
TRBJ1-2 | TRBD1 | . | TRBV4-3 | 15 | TGCGCCAGCAGCCAAGAGTCAGGGGGGGCCTATGGCTACACCTTC | CASSQESGGAYGYTF
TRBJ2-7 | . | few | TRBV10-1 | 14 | TGCGCCAGCAGTGAGTCGAGGGCAAAAAACGAGCAGTACTTC | CASSESRAKNEQYF
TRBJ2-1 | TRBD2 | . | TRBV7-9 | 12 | TGTGCCAGCAGCCGGGACTACCATGAGCAGTTCTTC | CASSRDYHEQFF
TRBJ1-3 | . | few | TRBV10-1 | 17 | TGCGCCAGCAGTCGAAAAAACTCAATACTCTGGAGTAACACCATATATTTT | CASSRKNSILWSNTIYF
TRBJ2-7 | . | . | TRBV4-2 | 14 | TGTGCCAGCAGCCGAGGATCCCTGGCCTACGAGCAGTACTTC | CASSRGSLAYEQYF
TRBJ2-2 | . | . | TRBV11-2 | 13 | TGTGCCAGCAGCTTAGAGCGTACCGGGGAGCTGTTTTTT | CASSLERTGELFF
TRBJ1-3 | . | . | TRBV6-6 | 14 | TGTGCCAGCAGGGGGGCCCTCTCTGGAAACACCATATATTTT | CASRGALSGNTIYF
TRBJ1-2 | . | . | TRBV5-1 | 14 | TGCGCCAGCAGCACCACGGGGGCCCTTGATGGCTACACCTTC | CASSTTGALDGYTF
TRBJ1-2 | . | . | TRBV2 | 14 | TGTGCCAGCAGTTTAGGGGGGACCCTCTATGGCTACACCTTC | CASSLGGTLYGYTF
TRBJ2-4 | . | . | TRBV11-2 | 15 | TGTGCCAGCAGCTCACACGAACGAGCCAAAAACATTCAGTACTTC | CASSSHERAKNIQYF
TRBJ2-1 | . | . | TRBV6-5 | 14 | TGTGCCAGCAGTTTAGGCAGGTTTTACAATGAGCAGTTCTTC | CASSLGRFYNEQFF
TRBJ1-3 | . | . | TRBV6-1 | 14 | TGTGCCAGCAGTGAGGGGTCAACTGGAAACACCATATATTTT | CASSEGSTGNTIYF
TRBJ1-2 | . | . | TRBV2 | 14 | TGTGCCAGCAGGGCACAGACCTTTAACTATGGCTACACCTTC | CASRAQTFNYGYTF
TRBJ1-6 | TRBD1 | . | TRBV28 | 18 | TGTGCCAGCAGTTTACCTGGGACAGCCAGCTCCTATAATTCACCCCTCCACTTT | CASSLPGTASSYNSPLHF
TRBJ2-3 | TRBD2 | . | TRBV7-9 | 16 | TGTGCCAGCAGCCCCACTAGCGGGGGGGCCATAGATACGCAGTATTTT | CASSPTSGGAIDTQYF
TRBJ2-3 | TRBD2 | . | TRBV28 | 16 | TGTGCCAGCAGTAAGAATCGGGGGGGGATACCTTATACGCAGTATTTT | CASSKNRGGIPYTQYF
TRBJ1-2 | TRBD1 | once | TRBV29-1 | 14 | TGCAGCGTCGCCGACAGGGCAGTGAGCTATGGCTACACCTTC | CSVADRAVSYGYTF
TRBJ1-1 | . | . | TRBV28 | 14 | TGTGCCAGCAGTTTAGATCAGATGAACACTGAAGCTTTCTTT | CASSLDQMNTEAFF
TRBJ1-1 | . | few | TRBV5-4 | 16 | TGTGCCAGCAGTTCCCCAAATACCCAGGGGCCCATCGGCGCTTTCTTT | CASSSPNTQGPIGAFF
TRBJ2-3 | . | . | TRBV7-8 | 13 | TGTGCCAGCAGCTTCTTGCGCACAGATACGCAGTATTTT | CASSFLRTDTQYF